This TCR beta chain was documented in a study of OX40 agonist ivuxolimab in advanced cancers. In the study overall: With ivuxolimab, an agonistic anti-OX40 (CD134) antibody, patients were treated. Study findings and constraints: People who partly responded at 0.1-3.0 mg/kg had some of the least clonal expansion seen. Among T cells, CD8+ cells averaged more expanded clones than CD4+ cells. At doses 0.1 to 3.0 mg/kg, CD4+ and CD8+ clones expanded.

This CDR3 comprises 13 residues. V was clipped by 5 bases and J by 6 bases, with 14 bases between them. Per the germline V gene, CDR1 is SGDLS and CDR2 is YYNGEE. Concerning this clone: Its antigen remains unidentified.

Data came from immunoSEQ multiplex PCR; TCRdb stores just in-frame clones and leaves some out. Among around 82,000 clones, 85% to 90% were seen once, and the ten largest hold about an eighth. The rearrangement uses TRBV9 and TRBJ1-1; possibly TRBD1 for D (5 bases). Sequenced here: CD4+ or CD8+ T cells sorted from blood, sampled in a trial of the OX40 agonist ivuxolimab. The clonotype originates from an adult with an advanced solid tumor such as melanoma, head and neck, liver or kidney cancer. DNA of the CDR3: TGTGCCAGCAGTTTTCAGGGCGCCTCTGAAGCTTTCTTT. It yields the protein CASSFQGASEAFF.